This T cell receptor (beta chain) was identified during a study of Ad26.COV2.S vaccination and SARS-CoV-2 variants. Study-level information: Donor was in the COV1001 Ad26.COV2.S trial arm.

General study results and limits: Measures of TCR breadth and depth may have fallen short of total T cell responses. Similar non-spike TCR breadth was seen in vaccine and placebo recipients. Substantial response breadth was reportedly seen for spike-specific CD8+ and CD4+ T cells after vaccination.

Points on this clone: Its target is unknown.

Germline V gene data show CDR1 as MNHEY and CDR2 as SVGEGT. There are 15 residues in the CDR3. The germline V and J ends were trimmed by 4 bases and 4 bases, with 14 bases remaining between them. Only in-frame clones appear in the TCRdb table, and some are missing; sequencing was by immunoSEQ multiplex PCR. The sample has 300,000 to 450,000 clones, about 88% seen once. Treatment reported: some 20 received Ad26.COV2.S at low or high dose, single or two shots; 5 received placebo; per-sample allocation not given. Sampling happened 63 days after the first vaccine or placebo injection. The sequence was obtained from a person aged 18-65 years who received the Ad26.COV2.S COVID-19 vaccine or a placebo. The chain has TRBV6-2 or TRBV6-3 and TRBJ2-1; weak D call: TRBD2 (6 bases). The sample here was peripheral blood, taken in a trial of Ad26.COV2.S vaccine versus placebo. The CDR3 nucleotides read TGTGCCAGCAGTTGGGACTCCCTCGGGTACAATGAGCAGTTCTTC. Translation gives CASSWDSLGYNEQFF.